This T cell receptor (beta chain) derives from a study of CD8 T cells in Susac syndrome. The patients who served as multiple sclerosis controls were treatment-naive and had stable or active relapsing-remitting disease that fulfilled the revised McDonald criteria. Germline V CDR1 and CDR2: DFQATT, SNEGSKA (reference sequence). The CDR3 sequence is 14 residues long. Germline trimming cut 3 bases from V and 1 base from J; bases unmatched to any gene: 3. Random hexamers were used to reverse transcribe the RNA input (about 0.45 to 1 ug). MiXCR, applied by TCRdb to the immunoSEQ multiplex PCR reads, yields one record per CDR3 protein. The table lists about 150,000 distinct CDR3 sequences, 90% to 95% of them singletons.

The specimen sequenced was CD8+ T cells from PBMCs. The chain couples TRBV20-1 to TRBJ2-1, with 7 bases lining up with TRBD1. The clonotype comes from a human donor with multiple sclerosis. CDR3 in amino acids: CSASEGASYNEQFF. DNA for the CDR3: TGCAGTGCTAGCGAGGGGGCTTCCTACAATGAGCAGTTCTTC.